Sequencing of this T cell receptor beta chain was carried out in a study of CD8 T cells in Susac syndrome (dated by TCRdb to the late 2010s). In terms of the full investigation: Repertoire sequencing was used to test whether CD8+ T cell activation and differentiation in Susac syndrome was antigen driven. Clonality of the CD8+ T cell repertoire was compared between over ten healthy donors, 14 Susac syndrome patients and under 19 multiple sclerosis patients.

High-throughput TCR beta sequencing profiled peripheral blood CD8+ and CD4+ T cells from healthy donors, Susac syndrome patients and multiple sclerosis patients. The multiple sclerosis controls were treatment-naive patients whose relapsing-remitting disease, either stable or active, fulfilled the revised McDonald criteria. CD8+ TEMRA cells were enriched by FACS, while bulk CD8+ and CD4+ T cells were purified by magnetic negative isolation. Blood was collected in EDTA tubes and processed within 24 hours, with PBMCs isolated through density gradient centrifugation. PBMCs intended for TCR sequencing were cryopreserved in liquid nitrogen and thawed later in a water bath at 37 degrees C. A purity of at least 90% was achieved for sorted or isolated CD4+, CD8+ and CD8+ TEMRA cells. RNA was extracted with the RNeasy kit and roughly 0.45 to 1 ug was reverse transcribed using random hexamers. The immunoSEQ multiplex PCR assay, which covers 54 Vbeta and 13 Jbeta segments, was used to amplify TCR beta CDR3 regions. Bias from PCR amplification was corrected by using a synthetic template baseline for primer optimization and for computational correction. Processing in the source paper ran as follows. Only productive sequences were kept, with reads annotated to V, D and J genes according to IMGT and analyzed in immunoSEQ Analyzer. To calculate clonality, Shannon entropy was normalized by log2 of the number of productive unique sequences and then subtracted from one. Public and private clones were assessed among the 100 most prevalent clones of each patient and control. Clones were defined as Susac-specific when absent from the healthy and MS cohorts, from 1,000 to 1,100 published viral clones and from other ImmuneACCESS disease sequences. TCRdb reworked the public reads: Q25 trimming with fastp, MiXCR clone assembly, productive beta chains retained. Merged by CDR3 protein, the rows form single entries marked with the most common genes and DNA. The V and J calls and clone size come from TCRdb's table, not from the authors' own analysis. Across this sample there are a few hundred thousand distinct CDR3 sequences, with approximately 89% seen only once. 0.18% of the sample is in the top ten clones.

Taken from the germline V gene (reference sequence), the CDR1 and CDR2 loops are DFQATT and SNEGSKA. Inclusive of the bounding cysteine and phenylalanine, the CDR3 is 13 residues long. Here the CDR3 DNA is all that survives: 39 bases in frame from base 1. V lost 3 bases and J lost 3 bases; the stretch between them is 11 bases long. What the study reported, not specific to this receptor: The study acknowledged that relatively few individuals were included in the TCR sequencing and HLA analysis.

Points on this clonotype: Its target antigen remains unknown. Base qualities are not provided; no much larger clone lies one nucleotide away.

The receptor chain draws on TRBV20-1 and TRBJ2-5, with no confident D gene call. Material for sequencing was CD8+ T cells from PBMCs. This TCR derives from a human donor with multiple sclerosis. The CDR3: CSASFGLEETQYF. In nucleotides, the sequence is TGCAGTGCTAGTTTCGGATTGGAAGAGACCCAGTACTTC.